This T cell receptor beta chain was profiled in a study of T cell responses to AZD1222 COVID-19 vaccine. Broader study findings: Reportedly, nearly half the spike-specific TCRs target unmutated variant regions. At baseline, seropositivity was found in only five or six AZD1222 recipients.

The trim removed 0 bases at V and 4 bases at J, leaving 3 bases unmatched. Germline CDR1 is SGHVS and CDR2 is FQNEAQ. The CDR3 sequence is 15 residues long. Worth noting for this clone: Its antigen remains unidentified.

The table came from immunoSEQ multiplex PCR; TCRdb's copy has only in-frame clones and leaves some out. The sample gives roughly 180,000 clones, nearly 95% of which show up once; around 1.9% is in the top ten. The chain is built from TRBV7-8 and TRBJ1-5, with 7 nucleotides matching TRBD1. The sequence was collected from an adult who received the AZD1222 COVID-19 vaccine. The material sequenced was peripheral blood, taken 28 days after the second AZD1222 dose. The CDR3 region is CASSLATGANQPQHF. The CDR3 nucleotides are TGTGCCAGCAGCTTAGCCACAGGGGCGAATCAGCCCCAGCATTTT.